One TCR beta chain is described in this entry. Its target is not known. This sequence may be a read error, since a much larger clone differs from it by one base. The record originates from a study of blood T cells in healthy people across ages. Findings of the study overall: Higher naive T cell percentage went strongly together with higher TCR beta diversity. Whereas aged donors had fewer naive CD4+ cells, long-lived donors had more of them and higher diversity.

Using a J-beta primer mix together with a sample-barcoded 5' primer, a second PCR was run for roughly 6 to 12 cycles. A template-switch adaptor with 12 random nucleotides tagged each cDNA molecule. TCRdb recomputed calls from the 5' RACE reads with MiXCR, one row per CDR3 protein. The sample has 650,000 to 1,000,000 distinct CDR3 sequences; around 36% are singletons. V shed 6 bases and J 1 base; nucleotides not matched to a gene: 2. CDR3 length: 13 residues. The chain carries TRBV12-3 or TRBV12-4 and TRBJ1-1; 7 bases are shared with TRBD1. This clonotype was obtained from a man aged 18 to 30 in good health. Sequenced input: blood. CDR3 in amino acids: CASRRQGNTEAFF. CDR3 nucleotide sequence: TGTGCCAGCAGGCGACAGGGGAACACTGAAGCTTTCTTT.